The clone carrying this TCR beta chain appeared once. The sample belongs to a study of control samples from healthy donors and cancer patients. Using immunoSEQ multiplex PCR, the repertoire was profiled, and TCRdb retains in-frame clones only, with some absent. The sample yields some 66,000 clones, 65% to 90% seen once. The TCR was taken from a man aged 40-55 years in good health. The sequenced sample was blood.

CDR3: CASSLETMNTGELFF. In DNA form, the CDR3 reads TGCGCCAGCAGCTTGGAGACTATGAACACCGGGGAGCTGTTTTTT. This sequence joins TRBV5-1 and TRBJ2-2, with D possibly TRBD2 on 5 matching bases. Per the germline V gene, CDR1 is SGHRS and CDR2 is YFSETQ. This CDR3 has 15 amino acids. V lost 0 bases, J lost 1 base, and 7 bases lay in between.